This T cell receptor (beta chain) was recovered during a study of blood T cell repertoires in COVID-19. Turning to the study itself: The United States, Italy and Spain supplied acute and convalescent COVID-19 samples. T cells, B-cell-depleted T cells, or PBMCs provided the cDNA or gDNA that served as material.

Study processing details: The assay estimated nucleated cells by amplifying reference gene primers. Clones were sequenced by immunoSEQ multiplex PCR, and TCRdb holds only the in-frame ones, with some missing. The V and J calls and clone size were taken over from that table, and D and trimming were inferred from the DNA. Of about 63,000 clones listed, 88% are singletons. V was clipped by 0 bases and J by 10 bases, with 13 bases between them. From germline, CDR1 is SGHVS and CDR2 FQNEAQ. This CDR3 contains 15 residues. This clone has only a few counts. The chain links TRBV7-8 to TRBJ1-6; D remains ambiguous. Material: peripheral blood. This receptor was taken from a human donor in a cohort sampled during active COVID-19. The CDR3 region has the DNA TGTGCCAGCAGCTTAGCGCGGGCAGCCGGATCACCCCTCCACTTT. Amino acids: CASSLARAAGSPLHF.